The T cell receptor beta chain described here comes from a study of T cells expressing NK-cell markers. Germline assignment: CDR1 SGHTA and CDR2 FQGNSA. This CDR3 region has 16 residues. After re-calling the 5' RACE reads, TCRdb lists one entry per CDR3 protein, DNA absent. This table lists around 260,000 distinct CDR3 sequences. Sequenced input: blood T cells: a sorted CD56 or NKG2C T cell subset, CD4+ or CD8+ T cells, or bulk PBMC T cells (not recorded which). The TCR sequence derives from a woman aged 18 to 69 in good health. The chain is built from TRBV7-2 and TRBJ2-5; as DNA is missing, the TRBD1 call by TCRdb cannot be tested. Here the CDR3 reads CASSLRAYRVGETQYF.